A selection of T cell receptor beta chains follows, all from one sample in a study of control samples from healthy donors and cancer patients. Assay used: immunoSEQ multiplex PCR; TCRdb lists only in-frame clones, some missing. The sample shows 35,000 to 50,000 clones, around 87% of them seen only once. Sequenced input: PBMCs. These receptor sequences come from a woman aged 60 to 75 with lung cancer. Each CDR3 is given with its conserved first and last residue. The D gene is left open where the match is weak. Size tells how often a clone was seen (once, few, many) or the class of an expanded clone, and some rows leave it out.

d_call	v_call	cdr3_length	j_call	clone_size	cdr3_aa	cdr3_nt
-	TRBV6-5	14	TRBJ2-5	-	CASSYSSGGETQYF	TGTGCCAGCAGTTACTCGAGCGGCGGGGAGACCCAGTACTTC
-	TRBV9	15	TRBJ1-1	-	CASSVGGEPNTEAFF	TGTGCCAGCAGCGTAGGAGGGGAACCGAACACTGAAGCTTTCTTT
TRBD2	TRBV30	13	TRBJ2-3	-	CACTSGSTDTQYF	TGTGCCTGTACTAGCGGGAGCACAGATACGCAGTATTTT
-	TRBV6-6	14	TRBJ1-1	-	CASSEGPGTPKAFF	TGTGCCAGCAGCGAAGGACCAGGGACCCCCAAAGCTTTCTTT
TRBD2	TRBV9	16	TRBJ2-1	-	CASSPKLAGAYNEQFF	TGTGCCAGCAGCCCAAAGCTAGCGGGAGCCTACAATGAGCAGTTCTTC
-	TRBV12-3/TRBV12-4	11	TRBJ2-5	-	CASSFQETQYF	TGTGCCAGCAGTTTCCAAGAGACCCAGTACTTC
-	TRBV19	14	TRBJ1-4	-	CASLDTATNEKLFF	TGTGCCAGCCTTGACACTGCAACTAATGAAAAACTGTTTTTT
-	TRBV29-1	12	TRBJ2-2	few	CSVPGPTGELFF	TGCAGCGTTCCAGGGCCTACCGGGGAGCTGTTTTTT
TRBD1	TRBV5-1	14	TRBJ2-7	-	CASSSSGQAYEQYF	TGCGCCAGCAGCTCATCGGGACAGGCCTACGAGCAGTACTTC
-	TRBV29-1	13	TRBJ1-2	once	CSVEAQGIIGYTF	TGCAGCGTTGAAGCCCAGGGGATCATTGGCTACACCTTC
-	TRBV3-1/TRBV3-2	14	TRBJ2-7	-	CASSQDTWTYEQYF	TGTGCCAGCAGCCAAGATACATGGACCTACGAGCAGTACTTC
-	TRBV28	14	TRBJ1-1	-	CASNRFGLNTEAFF	TGTGCCAGCAACAGATTCGGGTTGAACACTGAAGCTTTCTTT
-	TRBV29-1	14	TRBJ2-7	few	CSVGGGMTPNEQYF	TGCAGCGTTGGAGGCGGTATGACACCCAACGAGCAGTACTTC
-	TRBV5-1	14	TRBJ1-6	-	CASSVGSYNSPLHF	TGCGCCAGCAGCGTGGGCTCATATAATTCACCCCTCCACTTT
-	TRBV10-1	13	TRBJ1-5	once	CASSETPNQPQHF	TGCGCCAGCAGTGAGACACCCAATCAGCCCCAGCATTTT
-	TRBV4-2	17	TRBJ1-3	-	CASSHLPGTISGNTIYF	TGTGCCAGCAGCCATCTACCCGGGACAATCTCTGGAAACACCATATATTTT
-	TRBV10-3	14	TRBJ1-1	-	CAISEVEMNTEAFF	TGTGCCATCAGTGAGGTGGAGATGAACACTGAAGCTTTCTTT
TRBD2	TRBV2	15	TRBJ2-3	-	CASRYIAGVGDTQYF	TGTGCCAGCAGATATATAGCGGGAGTTGGAGATACGCAGTATTTT
-	TRBV7-6	12	TRBJ2-1	-	CASSLEYSEQFF	TGTGCCAGCAGCTTAGAATATAGTGAGCAGTTCTTC
-	TRBV5-1	13	TRBJ2-2	-	CASSLGSTGELFF	TGCGCCAGCAGCTTGGGCAGCACCGGGGAGCTGTTTTTT
-	TRBV5-4	14	TRBJ2-3	-	CASSLFEITDTQYF	TGTGCCAGCAGCTTGTTTGAAATTACAGATACGCAGTATTTT
TRBD1	TRBV10-3	14	TRBJ1-2	-	CAIRGQGESGGYTF	TGTGCCATCAGGGGACAGGGGGAATCCGGTGGCTACACCTTC
TRBD1	TRBV2	16	TRBJ1-2	-	CASSFQTGQGNYGYTF	TGTGCCAGCAGCTTCCAGACCGGACAGGGAAACTATGGCTACACCTTC
-	TRBV6-5	15	TRBJ2-1	-	CASSYSMARFGEQFF	TGTGCCAGCAGTTACTCGATGGCTCGATTTGGGGAGCAGTTCTTC
TRBD1	TRBV5-6	15	TRBJ2-2	-	CASRPRDRDSGELFF	TGTGCCAGCAGGCCCCGGGACAGGGATTCCGGGGAGCTGTTTTTT
-	TRBV3-1/TRBV3-2	14	TRBJ2-2	-	CASSQEANTGELFF	TGTGCCAGCAGCCAAGAAGCGAACACCGGGGAGCTGTTTTTT
TRBD1	TRBV7-2	15	TRBJ2-5	-	CASSLGGGLQETQYF	TGTGCCAGCAGCTTAGGAGGGGGCCTACAAGAGACCCAGTACTTC